Listed below are T cell receptor beta chains from one sample, sequenced in a study of T cell repertoires in cytomegalovirus infection. MiXCR, applied by TCRdb to the reads, yields one record per CDR3 protein. Here the sample spans about 500,000 distinct CDR3 sequences, 30% to 35% being singletons. Antigen specificity for these receptors is unknown. Here the sequenced sample was cultured PBMCs, taken from culture after CMV antigen stimulation. The receptors were sampled from a human donor in good health (CMV status not recorded). Some clones in this sample may be carry-over from other donors' samples. Both conserved end residues are part of each CDR3. The D gene is left open where the match is weak. Clone size is not always given. Where it is, it says once, few, many or a class for expanded clones.

d_gene	j_gene	abundance	v_gene	CDR3nt	CDR3aa
TRBD1	TRBJ2-3	NA	TRBV10-2	TGCGCCAGCAGATCCCGGGACAGGGCGGCAGATACGCAGTATTTT	CASRSRDRAADTQYF
NA	TRBJ2-1	NA	TRBV7-2	TGTGCCAGCAGCTTAGTTATCAATGAGCAGTTCTTC	CASSLVINEQFF
TRBD1	TRBJ2-2	NA	TRBV6-1	TGTGCCAGCAGCGAATATGTAGCAGGGGGCTTTGGCACCGGGGAGCTGTTTTTT	CASSEYVAGGFGTGELFF
TRBD1	TRBJ1-2	few	TRBV7-9	TGTGCCAGCAGCTACGACAGGGGGTTTGACTATGGCTACACCTTC	CASSYDRGFDYGYTF
TRBD2	TRBJ2-1	NA	TRBV18	TGTGCCAGCTCACCGCACGTTGGACTAGCGCACTTTTGGGTTTACAATGAGCAGTTCTTC	CASSPHVGLAHFWVYNEQFF
NA	TRBJ1-2	NA	TRBV6-2/TRBV6-3	TGTGCCAGCAGTTACTCGATAGGGACGGATGGCTACACCTTC	CASSYSIGTDGYTF
TRBD1	TRBJ2-7	NA	TRBV23-1	TGCGCCAGCAGTCATTATAAGGGGGCGACCGCCTACGAGCAGTACTTC	CASSHYKGATAYEQYF
TRBD2	TRBJ2-1	few	TRBV6-2/TRBV6-3	TGTGCCAGCAGTCATCGGACTAGCGGCTCTTACAATGAGCAGTTCTTC	CASSHRTSGSYNEQFF
NA	TRBJ2-2	NA	TRBV5-1	TGCGCCAGCAGCCTATCGGGACACGCCGGGGAGCTGTTTTTT	CASSLSGHAGELFF
NA	TRBJ1-2	few	TRBV27	TGTGCCAGCGGCGTGGGCCTAGGGGATCATGGCTACACCTTC	CASGVGLGDHGYTF
TRBD2	TRBJ2-1	NA	TRBV6-5	TGTGCCAGCAGTTCCCGGACTAGCGGGAGGGTGGATGAGCAGTTCTTC	CASSSRTSGRVDEQFF
NA	TRBJ1-2	few	TRBV3-1	TGTGCCAGCAGCCAAGTTAATCAGGGTCCGCAGGGAGGTTTATACTATGGCTACACCTTC	CASSQVNQGPQGGLYYGYTF
TRBD2	TRBJ2-3	NA	TRBV11-2	TGTGCCAGCAGCTTAGATGGGCCGGGACTAGTTATAGATACGCAGTATTTT	CASSLDGPGLVIDTQYF
NA	TRBJ1-2	many	TRBV12-3/TRBV12-4	TGTGCCAGCAGTTTTGGGGCACTTAACTATGGCTACACCTTC	CASSFGALNYGYTF
NA	TRBJ2-3	few	TRBV7-3	TGTGCCAGCAGCTTAGCACAGGGTACAGATACGCAGTATTTT	CASSLAQGTDTQYF
TRBD1	TRBJ1-1	few	TRBV15	TGTGCCACCAGCAGGGCCCGGGACAGGGGCGGCACTGAAGCTTTCTTT	CATSRARDRGGTEAFF
NA	TRBJ2-1	NA	TRBV4-3	TGCGCCAGCAGCCAAGATACCACAGGCTACAATGAGCAGTTCTTC	CASSQDTTGYNEQFF
NA	TRBJ1-1	few	TRBV12-3/TRBV12-4	TGTGCCAGCAGTTTGGTTGGGATGAACACTGAAGCTTTCTTT	CASSLVGMNTEAFF
TRBD1	TRBJ2-7	NA	TRBV5-1	TGCGCCAGCGGAGGACAGGGTTTGATCGACGAGCAGTACTTC	CASGGQGLIDEQYF
NA	TRBJ2-2	NA	TRBV7-2	TGTGCCAGCAGCTCCTACGCTAACACCGGGGAGCTGTTTTTT	CASSSYANTGELFF
TRBD1	TRBJ1-5	NA	TRBV6-1	TGTGCCAGCAGTGAGGGGACAGGGGAGAGGGGGTATAGCAATCAGCCCCAGCATTTT	CASSEGTGERGYSNQPQHF
TRBD2	TRBJ2-3	many	TRBV7-2	TGTGCCAGCAGCTTAGCGGCTAGCGGGAGGGCCGCAGATACGCAGTATTTT	CASSLAASGRAADTQYF
NA	TRBJ2-1	NA	TRBV28	TGTGCCATACGGGGTACGGGTGAGCAGTTCTTC	CAIRGTGEQFF
NA	TRBJ1-3	NA	TRBV12-3/TRBV12-4	TGTGCCAGCAGTTTAGGGCACGGAAACACCATATATTTT	CASSLGHGNTIYF
NA	TRBJ2-3	NA	TRBV28	TGTGCCTCGGGGGTGGGAGACCCAGATACGCAGTATTTT	CASGVGDPDTQYF
TRBD1	TRBJ1-1	NA	TRBV2	TGTGCCAGCAGTGAAGGGGACAGCCCAACGGGAACTGAAGCTTTCTTT	CASSEGDSPTGTEAFF
NA	TRBJ1-5	few	TRBV6-2/TRBV6-3	TGTGCCAGCAGCCGGTCAGGGGCGGGCAATCAGCCCCAGCATTTT	CASSRSGAGNQPQHF
TRBD1	TRBJ1-5	NA	TRBV6-5	TGTGCCAGCAGTCAGGGACAGGGCAGGAATCAGCCCCAGCATTTT	CASSQGQGRNQPQHF
NA	TRBJ2-7	NA	TRBV5-1	TGCGCCAGCAGCTTGCGGGGGTCAGGCGAGCAGTACTTC	CASSLRGSGEQYF
NA	TRBJ1-2	NA	TRBV5-1	TGCGCCAGCGGCCCTGGGGGGGGAGACTATGGCTACACCTTC	CASGPGGGDYGYTF
TRBD2	TRBJ2-3	NA	TRBV7-2	TGTGCCAGCAGCCCGGCGCCTGGACTAGCCCCCACAGATACGCAGTATTTT	CASSPAPGLAPTDTQYF
TRBD2	TRBJ2-2	NA	TRBV5-5	TGTGCCAGCGGGCCTCCGCGCGGGAGCAACACCGGGGAGCTGTTTTTT	CASGPPRGSNTGELFF
NA	TRBJ2-1	NA	TRBV19	TGTGCCAGTAGCGCGACTAACATCGGCAATGAGCAGTTCTTC	CASSATNIGNEQFF
TRBD2	TRBJ2-1	NA	TRBV19	TGTGCCAGCCGACTAGCTCAGTACAATGAGCAGTTCTTC	CASRLAQYNEQFF
NA	TRBJ2-3	few	TRBV12-3/TRBV12-4	TGTGCCAGCAGTCCCCAGTCGGATACGCAGTATTTT	CASSPQSDTQYF
TRBD1	TRBJ1-6	few	TRBV7-2	TGTGCCAGCGACAGGGGTTCATCACCCCTCCACTTT	CASDRGSSPLHF
TRBD2	TRBJ2-2	NA	TRBV19	TGTGCCAGTTCCCCTTACGGGAGGGCCGGCGGGGAGCTGTTTTTT	CASSPYGRAGGELFF
NA	TRBJ1-5	many	TRBV7-2	TGTGCCAGCAGCTTAGGTCCGGGTGAGGGTCAGCCCCAGCATTTT	CASSLGPGEGQPQHF
NA	TRBJ2-4	few	TRBV7-2	TGTGCCAGCAGCTTAGCCCTAGTAGCCAAAAACATTCAGTACTTC	CASSLALVAKNIQYF
NA	TRBJ2-7	NA	TRBV28	TGTGCCAGCAGCCCCCAGCGAGGGTACGAGCAGTACTTC	CASSPQRGYEQYF
NA	TRBJ2-2	NA	TRBV11-2	TGTGCCAGCAGCCCCTTGACACAAGGCGGGGAGCTGTTTTTT	CASSPLTQGGELFF
NA	TRBJ2-1	many	TRBV7-2	TGTGCCAGCAGCTTAACTAATCTTAGGGGGAATGAGCAGTTCTTC	CASSLTNLRGNEQFF
NA	TRBJ1-5	NA	TRBV25-1	TGTGCCAGCAGTGGCCCAGGGGTCCTCAATCAGCCCCAGCATTTT	CASSGPGVLNQPQHF
TRBD2	TRBJ2-3	many	TRBV7-2	TGTGCCACCCGGGTAGCGGGAGGCACAGATACGCAGTATTTT	CATRVAGGTDTQYF
NA	TRBJ1-3	few	TRBV7-2	TGTGCCAGCAGCTTAGGGACCTCTGGAAACACCATATATTTT	CASSLGTSGNTIYF
NA	TRBJ1-5	many	TRBV7-2	TGTGCCAGCAGCCTATACAGGGATAATCAGCCCCAGCATTTT	CASSLYRDNQPQHF
TRBD1	TRBJ1-5	NA	TRBV10-3	TGTGCCACTGGTCAGGGGGCCTATAGCAATCAGCCCCAGCATTTT	CATGQGAYSNQPQHF